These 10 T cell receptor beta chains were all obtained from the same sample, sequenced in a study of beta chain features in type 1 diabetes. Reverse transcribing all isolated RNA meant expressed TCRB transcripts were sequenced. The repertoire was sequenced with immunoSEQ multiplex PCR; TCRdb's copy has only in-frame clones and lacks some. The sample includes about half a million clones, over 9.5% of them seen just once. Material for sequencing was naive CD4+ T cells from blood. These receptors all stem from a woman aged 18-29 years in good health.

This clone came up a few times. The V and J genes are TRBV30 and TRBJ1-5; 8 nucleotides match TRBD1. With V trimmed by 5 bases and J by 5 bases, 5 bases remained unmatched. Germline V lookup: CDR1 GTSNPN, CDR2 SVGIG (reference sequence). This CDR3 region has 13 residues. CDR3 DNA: TGTGCCTGGGCGGGACAGGTGGATCAGCCCCAGCATTTT. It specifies CAWAGQVDQPQHF.

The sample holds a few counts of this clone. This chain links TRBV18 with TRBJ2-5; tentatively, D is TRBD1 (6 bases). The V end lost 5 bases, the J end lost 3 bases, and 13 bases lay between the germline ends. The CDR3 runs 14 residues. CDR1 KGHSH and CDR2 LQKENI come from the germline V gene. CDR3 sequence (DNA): TGTGCCAGCTCATTACCACGGACAGAAGAGACCCAGTACTTC. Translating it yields CASSLPRTEETQYF.

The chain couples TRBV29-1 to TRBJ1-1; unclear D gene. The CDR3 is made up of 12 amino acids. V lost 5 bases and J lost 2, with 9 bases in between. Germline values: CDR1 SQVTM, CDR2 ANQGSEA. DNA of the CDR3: TGCAGCGTTCGCAGAGAAAACACTGAAGCTTTCTTT. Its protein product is CSVRRENTEAFF. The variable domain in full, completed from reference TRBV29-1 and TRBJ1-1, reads SAVISQKPSRDICQRGTSLTIQCQVDSQVTMMFWYRQQPGQSLTLIATANQGSEATYESGFVIDKFPISRPNLTFSTLTVSNMSPEDSSIYLCSVRRENTEAFFGQGTRLTVV.

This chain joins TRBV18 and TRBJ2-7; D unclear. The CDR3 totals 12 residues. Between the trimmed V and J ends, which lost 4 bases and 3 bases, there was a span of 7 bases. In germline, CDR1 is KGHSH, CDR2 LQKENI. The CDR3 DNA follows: TGTGCCAGCTCACAACTTAACTACGAGCAGTACTTC. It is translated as CASSQLNYEQYF.

CDR3 bases: TGTGCCTGGAGTGTCTGGGACAGGGGGTTCGGGGAGCTGTTTTTT. Translating it yields CAWSVWDRGFGELFF. The V gene is TRBV30, the J gene TRBJ2-2, with 11 bases matching TRBD1. The CDR3 totals 15 residues. Trimming took 0 bases from V and 7 from J; bases not matched to a gene: 4. Per germline, CDR1 GTSNPN and CDR2 SVGIG (reference sequence).

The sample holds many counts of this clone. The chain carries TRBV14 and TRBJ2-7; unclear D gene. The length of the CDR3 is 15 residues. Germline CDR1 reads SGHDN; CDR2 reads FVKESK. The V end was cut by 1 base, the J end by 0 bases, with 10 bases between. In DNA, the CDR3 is TGTGCCAGCAGCCAAGGAGGCAGCCGCTCCTACGAGCAGTACGTC. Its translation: CASSQGGSRSYEQYV.

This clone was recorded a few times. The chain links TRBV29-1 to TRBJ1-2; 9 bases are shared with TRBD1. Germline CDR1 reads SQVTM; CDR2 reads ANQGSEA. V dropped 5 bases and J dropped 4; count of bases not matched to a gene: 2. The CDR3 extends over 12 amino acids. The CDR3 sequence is CSVKDRGYGYTF. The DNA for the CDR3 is TGCAGCGTTAAGGACAGGGGCTATGGCTACACCTTC.

This CDR3 reads CSASRDSEQYF. CDR3 DNA: TGCAGTGCTTCCCGGGACAGCGAGCAGTACTTC. The V and J genes are TRBV20-1 and TRBJ2-7; TRBD1 agrees at 7 bases. This CDR3 has 11 amino acids. Germline V gives CDR1 DFQATT, CDR2 SNEGSKA (reference sequence). V was clipped by 5 bases and J by 6 bases; unmatched bases: 4.

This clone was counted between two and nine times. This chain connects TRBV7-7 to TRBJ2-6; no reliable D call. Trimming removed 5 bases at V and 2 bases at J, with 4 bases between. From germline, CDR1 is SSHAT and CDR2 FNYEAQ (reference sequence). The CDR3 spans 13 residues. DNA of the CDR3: TGTGCCAGCAGCCTTACTGGGGCCAACGTCCTGACTTTC. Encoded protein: CASSLTGANVLTF.

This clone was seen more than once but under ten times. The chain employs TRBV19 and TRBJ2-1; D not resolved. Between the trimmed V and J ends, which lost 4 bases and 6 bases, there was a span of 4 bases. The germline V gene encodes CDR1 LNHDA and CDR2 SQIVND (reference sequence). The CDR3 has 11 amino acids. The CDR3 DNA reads TGTGCCAGTAGTACCGTCAATGAGCAGTTCTTC. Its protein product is CASSTVNEQFF.